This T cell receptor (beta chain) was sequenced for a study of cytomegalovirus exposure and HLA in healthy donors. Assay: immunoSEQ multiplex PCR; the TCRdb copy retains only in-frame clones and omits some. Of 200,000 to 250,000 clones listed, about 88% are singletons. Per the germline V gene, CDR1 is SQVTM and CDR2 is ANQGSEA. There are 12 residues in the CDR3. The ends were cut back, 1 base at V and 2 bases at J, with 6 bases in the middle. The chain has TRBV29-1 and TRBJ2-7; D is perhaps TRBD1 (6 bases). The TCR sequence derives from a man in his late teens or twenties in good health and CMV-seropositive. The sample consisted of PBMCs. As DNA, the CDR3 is TGCAGCGTTGAAGGGACAGCCTACGAGCAGTACTTC. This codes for CSVEGTAYEQYF.